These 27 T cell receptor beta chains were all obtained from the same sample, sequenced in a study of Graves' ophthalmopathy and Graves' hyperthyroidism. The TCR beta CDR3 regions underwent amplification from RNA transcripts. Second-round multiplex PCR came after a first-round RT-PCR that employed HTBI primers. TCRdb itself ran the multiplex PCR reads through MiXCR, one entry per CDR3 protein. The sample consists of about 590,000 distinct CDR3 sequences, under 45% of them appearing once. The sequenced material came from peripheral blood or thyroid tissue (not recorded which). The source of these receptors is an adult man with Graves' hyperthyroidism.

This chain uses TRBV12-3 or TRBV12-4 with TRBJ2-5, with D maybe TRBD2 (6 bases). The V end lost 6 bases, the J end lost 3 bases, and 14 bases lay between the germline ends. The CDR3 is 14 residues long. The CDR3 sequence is CASSNGGIEETQYF. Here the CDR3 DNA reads TGTGCCAGCAGCAATGGGGGGATTGAAGAGACCCAGTACTTC.

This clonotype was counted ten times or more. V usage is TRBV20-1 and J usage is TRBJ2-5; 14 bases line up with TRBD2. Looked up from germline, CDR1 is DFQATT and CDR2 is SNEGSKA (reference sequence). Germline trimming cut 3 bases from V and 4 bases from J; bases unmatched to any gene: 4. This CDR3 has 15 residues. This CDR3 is CSARRGTSGRETQYF. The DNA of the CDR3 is TGCAGTGCTAGGAGAGGGACTAGCGGGAGAGAGACCCAGTACTTC.

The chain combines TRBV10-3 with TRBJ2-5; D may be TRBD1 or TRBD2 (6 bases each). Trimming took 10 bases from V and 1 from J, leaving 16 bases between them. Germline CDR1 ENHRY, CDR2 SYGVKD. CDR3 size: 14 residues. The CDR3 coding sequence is TGTGCCACCCCGGGGGCCAGACCCCAAGAGACCCAGTACTTC. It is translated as CATPGARPQETQYF.

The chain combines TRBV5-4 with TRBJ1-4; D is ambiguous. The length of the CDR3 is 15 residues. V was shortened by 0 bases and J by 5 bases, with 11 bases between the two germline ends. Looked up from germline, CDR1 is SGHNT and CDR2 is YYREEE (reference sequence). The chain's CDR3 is CASSLDSAKNEKLFF. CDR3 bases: TGTGCCAGCAGCTTGGACAGCGCAAAAAATGAAAAACTGTTTTTT.

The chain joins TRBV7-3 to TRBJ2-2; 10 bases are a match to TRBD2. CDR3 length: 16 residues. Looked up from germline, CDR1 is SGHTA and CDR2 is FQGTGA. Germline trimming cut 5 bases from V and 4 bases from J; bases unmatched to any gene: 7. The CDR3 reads CASSTTGTSVTGELFF. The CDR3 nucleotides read TGTGCCAGCAGCACCACCGGGACTAGCGTCACCGGGGAGCTGTTTTTT. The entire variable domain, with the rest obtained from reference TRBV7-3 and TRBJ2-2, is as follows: GAGVSQTPSNKVTEKGKYVELRCDPISGHTALYWYRQSLGQGPEFLIYFQGTGAADDSGLPNDRFFAVRPEGSVSTLKIQRTERGDSAVYLCASSTTGTSVTGELFFGEGSRLTVL.

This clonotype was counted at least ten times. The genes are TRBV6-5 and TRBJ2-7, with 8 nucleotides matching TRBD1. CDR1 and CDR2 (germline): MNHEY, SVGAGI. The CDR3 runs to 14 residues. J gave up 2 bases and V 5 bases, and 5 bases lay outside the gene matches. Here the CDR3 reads CASSHGDRTYEQYF. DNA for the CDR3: TGTGCCAGCAGTCACGGGGACAGGACCTACGAGCAGTACTTC.

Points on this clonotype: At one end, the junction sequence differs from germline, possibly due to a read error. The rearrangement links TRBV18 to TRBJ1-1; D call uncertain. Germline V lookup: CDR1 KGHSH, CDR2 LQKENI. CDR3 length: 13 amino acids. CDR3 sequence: CVSSPLMNTEAFF. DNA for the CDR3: TGTGTCAGCTCACCTCTCATGAACACTGAAGCTTTCTTT.

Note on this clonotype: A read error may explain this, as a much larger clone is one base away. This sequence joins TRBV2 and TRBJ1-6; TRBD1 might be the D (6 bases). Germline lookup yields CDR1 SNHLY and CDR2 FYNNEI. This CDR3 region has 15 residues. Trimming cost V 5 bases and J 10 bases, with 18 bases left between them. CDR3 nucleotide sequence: TGTGCCAGCAGTTTTACGGCGGGGGGCGGCTCACCCCTCCACTTT. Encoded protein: CASSFTAGGGSPLHF.

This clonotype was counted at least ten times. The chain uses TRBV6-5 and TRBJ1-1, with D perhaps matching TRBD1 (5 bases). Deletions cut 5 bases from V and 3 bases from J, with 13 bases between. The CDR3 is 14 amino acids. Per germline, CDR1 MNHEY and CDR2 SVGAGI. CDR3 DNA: TGTGCCAGCAGTACCCAGGGTCGCGACACTGAAGCTTTCTTT. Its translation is CASSTQGRDTEAFF.

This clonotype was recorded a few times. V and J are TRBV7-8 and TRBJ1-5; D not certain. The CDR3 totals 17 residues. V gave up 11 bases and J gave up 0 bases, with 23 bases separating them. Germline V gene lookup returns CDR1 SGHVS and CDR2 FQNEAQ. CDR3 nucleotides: TGTGCCTGGAGTGTAGTCCGTGGGCCCTATAGCAATCAGCCCCAGCATTTT. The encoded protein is CAWSVVRGPYSNQPQHF.

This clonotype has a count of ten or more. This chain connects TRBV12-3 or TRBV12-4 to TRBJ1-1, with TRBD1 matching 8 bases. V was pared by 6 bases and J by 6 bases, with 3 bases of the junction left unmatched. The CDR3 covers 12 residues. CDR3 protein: CASRQGASEAFF. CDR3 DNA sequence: TGTGCCAGCAGGCAGGGGGCCTCTGAAGCTTTCTTT.

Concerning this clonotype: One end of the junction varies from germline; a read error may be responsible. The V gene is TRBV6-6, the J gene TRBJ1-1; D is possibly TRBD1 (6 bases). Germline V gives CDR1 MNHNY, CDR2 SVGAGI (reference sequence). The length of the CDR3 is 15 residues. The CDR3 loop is CATSDLGAPSTEAFF. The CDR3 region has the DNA TGTGCCACCAGTGATTTGGGGGCTCCCAGCACTGAAGCTTTCTTT.

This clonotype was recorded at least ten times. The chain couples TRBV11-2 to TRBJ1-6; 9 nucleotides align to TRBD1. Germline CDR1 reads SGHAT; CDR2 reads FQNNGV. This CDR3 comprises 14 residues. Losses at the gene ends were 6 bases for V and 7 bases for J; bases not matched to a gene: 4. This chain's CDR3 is CASRGQGVNSPLHF. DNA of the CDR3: TGTGCCAGCAGGGGACAGGGAGTCAATTCACCCCTCCACTTT.

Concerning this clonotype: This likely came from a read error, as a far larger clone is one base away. The CDR3 reads CASSWTGFGYTF. CDR3 coding DNA: TGTGCCAGCAGTTGGACAGGGTTTGGCTACACCTTC. The rearrangement links TRBV12-3 or TRBV12-4 to TRBJ1-2; 8 nucleotides match TRBD1. There are 12 residues in the CDR3. V was pared by 4 bases and J by 7 bases, with 2 bases of the junction left unmatched.

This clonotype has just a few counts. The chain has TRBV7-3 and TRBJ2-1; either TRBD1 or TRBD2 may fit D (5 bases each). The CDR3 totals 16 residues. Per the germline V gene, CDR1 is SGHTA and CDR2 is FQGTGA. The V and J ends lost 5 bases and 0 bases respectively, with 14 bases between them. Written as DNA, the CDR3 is TGTGCCAGCAGCAGAACCGGGACGGACTCCTACAATGAGCAGTTCTTC. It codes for CASSRTGTDSYNEQFF.

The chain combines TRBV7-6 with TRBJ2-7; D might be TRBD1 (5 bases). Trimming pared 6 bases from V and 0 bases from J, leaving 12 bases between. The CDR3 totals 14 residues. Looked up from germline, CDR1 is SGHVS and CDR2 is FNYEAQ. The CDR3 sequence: CASSQQAHSYEQYF. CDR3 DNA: TGTGCCAGCAGTCAACAGGCACACTCCTACGAGCAGTACTTC.

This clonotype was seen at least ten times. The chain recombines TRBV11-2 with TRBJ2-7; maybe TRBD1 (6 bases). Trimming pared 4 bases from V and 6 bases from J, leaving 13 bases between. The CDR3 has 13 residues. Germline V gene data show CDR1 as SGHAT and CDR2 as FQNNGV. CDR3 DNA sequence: TGTGCCAGCAGCTCAGACAGGATCCGCGAGCAGTACTTC. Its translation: CASSSDRIREQYF. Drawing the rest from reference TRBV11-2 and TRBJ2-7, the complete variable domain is EAGVAQSPRYKIIEKRQSVAFWCNPISGHATLYWYQQILGQGPKLLIQFQNNGVVDDSQLPKDRFSAERLKGVDSTLKIQPAKLEDSAVYLCASSSDRIREQYFGPGTRLTVT.

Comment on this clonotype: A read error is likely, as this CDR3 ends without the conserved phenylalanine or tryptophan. The CDR3 spells CASSQEQGRNTEAFS. The CDR3 nucleotides are TGCGCCAGCAGCCAAGAACAGGGGAGGAACACTGAAGCTTTCTCT. This chain joins TRBV7-8 and TRBJ1-1, with TRBD1 matching 7 bases. This CDR3 has 15 residues. The V gene's germline CDR1 is SGHVS and CDR2 FQNEAQ.

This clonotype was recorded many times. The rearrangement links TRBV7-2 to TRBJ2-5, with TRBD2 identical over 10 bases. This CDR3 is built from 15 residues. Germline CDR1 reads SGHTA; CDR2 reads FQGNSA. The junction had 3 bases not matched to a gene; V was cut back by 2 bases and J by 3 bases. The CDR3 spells CASSLTGTSEETQYF. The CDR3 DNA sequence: TGTGCCAGCAGCTTAACCGGGACTAGCGAAGAGACCCAGTACTTC.

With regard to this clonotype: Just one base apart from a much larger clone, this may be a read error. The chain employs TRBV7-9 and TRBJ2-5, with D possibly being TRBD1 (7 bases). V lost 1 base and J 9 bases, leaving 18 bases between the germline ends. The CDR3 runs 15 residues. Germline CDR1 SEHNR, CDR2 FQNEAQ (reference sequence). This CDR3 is CASSLGADREEAQYF. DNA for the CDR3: TGTGCCAGCAGCTTAGGGGCCGACAGGGAGGAGGCCCAGTACTTC.

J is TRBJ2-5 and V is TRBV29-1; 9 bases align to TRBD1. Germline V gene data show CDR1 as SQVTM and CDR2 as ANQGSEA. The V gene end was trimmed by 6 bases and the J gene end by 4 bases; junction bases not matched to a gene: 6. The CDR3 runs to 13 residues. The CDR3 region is CSVDDRGGETQYF. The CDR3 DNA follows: TGCAGCGTAGACGACAGGGGGGGAGAGACCCAGTACTTC. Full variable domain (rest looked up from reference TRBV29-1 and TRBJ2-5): SAVISQKPSRDICQRGTSLTIQCQVDSQVTMMFWYRQQPGQSLTLIATANQGSEATYESGFVIDKFPISRPNLTFSTLTVSNMSPEDSSIYLCSVDDRGGETQYFGPGTRLLVL.

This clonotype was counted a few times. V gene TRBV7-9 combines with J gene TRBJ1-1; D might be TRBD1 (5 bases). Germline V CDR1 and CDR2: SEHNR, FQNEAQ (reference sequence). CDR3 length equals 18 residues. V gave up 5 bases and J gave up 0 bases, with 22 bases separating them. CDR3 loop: CASSGGPGPRRVNTEAFF. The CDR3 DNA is TGTGCCAGCAGCGGCGGACCGGGACCCAGGAGAGTGAACACTGAAGCTTTCTTT.

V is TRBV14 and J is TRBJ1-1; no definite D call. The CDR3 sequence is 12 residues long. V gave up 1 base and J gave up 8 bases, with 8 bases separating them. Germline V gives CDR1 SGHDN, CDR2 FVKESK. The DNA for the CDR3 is TGTGCCAGCAGCCAAGGAGAAAGGGAAGCTTTCTTT. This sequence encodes CASSQGEREAFF.

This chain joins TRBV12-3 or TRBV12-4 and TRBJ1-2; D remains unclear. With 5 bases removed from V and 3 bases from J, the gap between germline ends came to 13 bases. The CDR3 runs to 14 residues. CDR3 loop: CASSVLGKDYGYTF. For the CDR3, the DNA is TGTGCCAGCAGTGTACTGGGGAAGGACTATGGCTACACCTTC.

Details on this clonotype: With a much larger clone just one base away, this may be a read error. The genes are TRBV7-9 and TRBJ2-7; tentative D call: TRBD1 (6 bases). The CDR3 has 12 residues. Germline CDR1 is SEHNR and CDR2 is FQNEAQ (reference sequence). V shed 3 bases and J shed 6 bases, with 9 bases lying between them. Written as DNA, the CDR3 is TGTGCCAGCAGCTTGGGGACACCCGAGCAGTACTTC. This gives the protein CASSLGTPEQYF.

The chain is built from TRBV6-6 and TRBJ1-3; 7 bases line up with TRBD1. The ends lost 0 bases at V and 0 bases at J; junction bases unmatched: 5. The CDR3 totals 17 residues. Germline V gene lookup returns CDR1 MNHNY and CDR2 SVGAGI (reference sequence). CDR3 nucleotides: TGTGCCAGCAGTTACTCGGCCAGGGGGAACTCTGGAAACACCATATATTTT. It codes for CASSYSARGNSGNTIYF.

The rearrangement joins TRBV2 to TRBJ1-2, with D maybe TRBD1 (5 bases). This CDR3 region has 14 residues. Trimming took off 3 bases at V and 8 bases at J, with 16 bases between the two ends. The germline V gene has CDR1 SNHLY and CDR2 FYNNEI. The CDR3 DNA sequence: TGTGCCAGCAGTGATTGGGGACCGTCCAGGGGCTACACCTTC. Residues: CASSDWGPSRGYTF.